This TCR beta chain was sequenced during a study of T-cell reconstitution after alpha-beta-depleted transplantation in children. General observations from the study: Approximately two months post-transplant, alpha-beta T cells reportedly originated from several hundred expanded graft clones. It was surviving recipient T cells and thymic progenitors that gave some patients high TCRbeta diversity at day 60. It was newly produced T cells that mostly accounted for T-cell counts and diversity one year after transplant.

The CDR3 consists of 14 residues. Per germline, CDR1 DFQATT and CDR2 SNEGSKA (reference sequence). Deletions cut 6 bases from V and 3 bases from J, with 18 bases between. Many counts were recorded for this clonotype. Its matching antigen is unknown. Unique molecular identifiers were built into the TCRbeta library. From the PCR reads, TCRdb called clonotypes with MiXCR, one entry per CDR3 protein. The sample has 200,000 to 250,000 distinct CDR3 sequences, under 9.5% seen once. The sequence was obtained from a male patient aged 10 to 17 who had a stem cell transplant for acute lymphoblastic leukemia, so the T cells may come from the graft donor. The sequences come from PBMCs, mostly from graft donor cells, collected 180 days after TCRalphabeta/CD19-depleted stem cell transplant. This chain uses TRBV20-1 with TRBJ2-7; D is perhaps TRBD1 (6 bases). CDR3 region: CSASSRTAVYEQYF. CDR3 nucleotides: TGCAGTGCCTCTTCTCGGACAGCAGTCTACGAGCAGTACTTC.